The rows below give T cell receptor beta chains drawn from one sample of a study of response to subunit inactivated influenza vaccine. TCRdb recomputed calls from the RT-PCR reads with MiXCR, one row per CDR3 protein. This table holds some 540,000 distinct CDR3 sequences, under 30% found once. Another study also made use of these data, one on T cells expressing NK-cell markers.

The material sequenced was CD4+ T cells sorted from PBMCs, taken about 12 days after vaccination. The source of these receptors is a man between 45 and 60 years old who received an inactivated influenza vaccine. The CDR3 runs from the conserved cysteine through the conserved F or W. A D gene is named only where the DNA matches it firmly. Some rows have no size entry. The others give once, few or many, or a class for an expanded clone.

DNA	CDR3	V	J	size	D
TGTGCCAGCAGCAGAGCCGGGATAGCCTACGAGCAGTACTTC	CASSRAGIAYEQYF	TRBV28	TRBJ2-7	few	-
TGTGCCAGCAGTTACGGCGGGAGAGGCGGAGGGGAGCTGTTTTTT	CASSYGGRGGGELFF	TRBV6-2/TRBV6-3	TRBJ2-2	-	TRBD2
TGCGCCAGCAGCAAATCAGAAACCGGAGGGAGCTCCTACGAGCAGTACTTC	CASSKSETGGSSYEQYF	TRBV5-1	TRBJ2-7	few	-
TGCAGTGCTAAGGGGGTGAGCAATCAGCCCCAGCATTTT	CSAKGVSNQPQHF	TRBV20-1	TRBJ1-5	-	-
TGTGCCAGCAGCGTAGGGGCCTCTTCTTCCCCAGATACGCAGTATTTT	CASSVGASSSPDTQYF	TRBV9	TRBJ2-3	-	-
TGTGCCAGCAGCCCCCCCAACGACAGGGGGCTAGAAAAACTGTTTTTT	CASSPPNDRGLEKLFF	TRBV7-8	TRBJ1-4	-	TRBD1
TGTGCCAGCAGCCAGGGTCGGACCGAGCAGTTCTTC	CASSQGRTEQFF	TRBV3-1	TRBJ2-1	few	-
TGTGCCAGCAGCCAAGATATAGTAACCTACGAGCAGTACTTC	CASSQDIVTYEQYF	TRBV14	TRBJ2-7	few	-
TGTGCCAGCAGCCAAGATCCCAGGGGAGGGTACGAGCAGTACTTC	CASSQDPRGGYEQYF	TRBV3-1	TRBJ2-7	few	-
TGTGCCAGCAGCGCATACGCCTTCTCCGCAGATACGCAGTATTTT	CASSAYAFSADTQYF	TRBV7-2	TRBJ2-3	-	-
TGTGCCAGCAGCCAAGTTGCGGGCCTTCGGACCGGGGAGCTGTTTTTT	CASSQVAGLRTGELFF	TRBV14	TRBJ2-2	few	-
TGCGCCAGCAGCCACAAAACGGGACAGATACTTTATGGCTACACCTTC	CASSHKTGQILYGYTF	TRBV4-1	TRBJ1-2	few	TRBD1
TGTGCCAGCAGCCCCCCCCCTCTTAGATCCGAGCAGTACTTC	CASSPPPLRSEQYF	TRBV7-2	TRBJ2-7	few	-
TGCGCCAGCAGCTCCCCCTCCGGGGGTCAAGAGACCCAGTACTTC	CASSSPSGGQETQYF	TRBV5-1	TRBJ2-5	-	-
TGTGCCAGCAGCCAAGATAGAGTTGACAGTCTCTATGGCTACACCTTC	CASSQDRVDSLYGYTF	TRBV4-2	TRBJ1-2	-	-
TGTGCCAGCAGGCTCCCGGGAAACGAGCAGTACTTC	CASRLPGNEQYF	TRBV5-4	TRBJ2-7	-	-
TGTGCCAGCAGTGGGGAAGGGTCGACTGAGCAGTTCTTC	CASSGEGSTEQFF	TRBV6-4	TRBJ2-1	few	-
TGTGCCAGCAGCCAAGATACATGGGGGAACACTGAAGCTTTCTTT	CASSQDTWGNTEAFF	TRBV4-2	TRBJ1-1	-	-
TGCGCCAGCAGCTTTGGAGGGATTTCGAACACTGAAGCTTTCTTT	CASSFGGISNTEAFF	TRBV5-1	TRBJ1-1	-	-
TGCAGCGTTTTTACAGTGAACACTGAAGCTTTCTTT	CSVFTVNTEAFF	TRBV29-1	TRBJ1-1	many	-
TGCGCCAGCAGCCAAGCAGGCGGACAAAACATTCAGTACTTC	CASSQAGGQNIQYF	TRBV4-3	TRBJ2-4	-	-
TGCGCCAGCAGCTTGGTTAGCCGAACCTACAATGAGCAGTTCTTC	CASSLVSRTYNEQFF	TRBV5-1	TRBJ2-1	-	-
TGTGCCAGCAGTGGACGCGGGACAACTACCCCCTACAATGAGCAGTTCTTC	CASSGRGTTTPYNEQFF	TRBV25-1	TRBJ2-1	-	-
TGTGCCATCAGTGAGACCTACAGGGGGCGAATCCAAGAGACCCAGTACTTC	CAISETYRGRIQETQYF	TRBV10-3	TRBJ2-5	-	TRBD1
TGTGCCAGCAGCACGTTGACCCCGACTAGCGGGAGGGCTTTTTTTGTGTACAATGAGCAGTTCTTC	CASSTLTPTSGRAFFVYNEQFF	TRBV13	TRBJ2-1	-	TRBD2
TGTGCCAGCAGCCGTCCCGGGACAGGGATGTATGGCTACACCTTC	CASSRPGTGMYGYTF	TRBV6-2/TRBV6-3	TRBJ1-2	few	TRBD1
TGTGCCATCAAGCAGGGGGCACAAGAGACCCAGTACTTC	CAIKQGAQETQYF	TRBV10-3	TRBJ2-5	-	TRBD1
TGTGCCTGGAGTCCTCCTAGCGGGGAGGAGTTCTTC	CAWSPPSGEEFF	TRBV30	TRBJ2-1	-	TRBD2
TGTGCCAGCAGCTTTTCCGACACCGGGGAGCTGTTTTTT	CASSFSDTGELFF	TRBV7-3	TRBJ2-2	-	-
TGTGCCACCAGCAAAGGACCCCGGGGCTTCGCCGCTGAAGCTTTCTTT	CATSKGPRGFAAEAFF	TRBV15	TRBJ1-1	-	-
TGTGCCAGCAGCTTAGTGTCGGGACAGGCCTACGAGCAGTACTTC	CASSLVSGQAYEQYF	TRBV7-8	TRBJ2-7	-	TRBD1
TGTGCCAGCAGGGGGACCGGGACTAGTGACTTCTTC	CASRGTGTSDFF	TRBV12-3/TRBV12-4	TRBJ2-1	many	TRBD2
TGTGCCAGCAGTGAACGGCGGGATACGCAGTATTTT	CASSERRDTQYF	TRBV6-1	TRBJ2-3	-	-
TGCGCCAGCAGCTACTGGCCTCAGGGGATGTACGAGCAGTACTTC	CASSYWPQGMYEQYF	TRBV5-1	TRBJ2-7	-	-
TGTGCCAGCACCCCTACATTCGGTGAGCAGTTCTTC	CASTPTFGEQFF	TRBV6-2/TRBV6-3	TRBJ2-1	-	-
TGTGCCAGCAGCCAAAATCACAGGGTGGAGGAGACCCAGTACTTC	CASSQNHRVEETQYF	TRBV3-1	TRBJ2-5	few	-
TGTGCCAGCAGCCAAGGGACTAGCGGGAGATCCCAGTTCTTC	CASSQGTSGRSQFF	TRBV3-1	TRBJ2-1	-	TRBD2
TGCGCCAGCAGCCAAGCATTCCGGGGGGGCTATGGCTACACCTTC	CASSQAFRGGYGYTF	TRBV4-3	TRBJ1-2	once	-
TGCAGTGCTAGGGGACAGGTCGTGAACACTGAAGCTTTCTTT	CSARGQVVNTEAFF	TRBV20-1	TRBJ1-1	few	TRBD1
TGTGCCACGCAGGCCGGGACAGGCAATCAGCCCCAGCATTTT	CATQAGTGNQPQHF	TRBV10-3	TRBJ1-5	few	TRBD1
TGTGCCAGCAGCCCCTCGGGGGGGAACACAGATACGCAGTATTTT	CASSPSGGNTDTQYF	TRBV9	TRBJ2-3	-	TRBD2
TGTGCCAGCACCCTTAGATTGACGGATGGCTACACCTTC	CASTLRLTDGYTF	TRBV12-3/TRBV12-4	TRBJ1-2	-	-
TGCAGCGTTGTCAGGGCTGAGAACACTGAAGCTTTCTTT	CSVVRAENTEAFF	TRBV29-1	TRBJ1-1	once	-
TGCAGTGCTCCAAGCGGGAGGGTCTCCTACGAGCAGTACTTC	CSAPSGRVSYEQYF	TRBV20-1	TRBJ2-7	-	TRBD2
TGTGCCAGCAGCCAATGGGGTTCTGGAAACACCATATATTTT	CASSQWGSGNTIYF	TRBV3-1	TRBJ1-3	-	-
TGTGCCAGCAGCCAAGTCGACAGCAATCAGCCCCAGCATTTT	CASSQVDSNQPQHF	TRBV4-2	TRBJ1-5	-	-
TGCAGCGTTGTAGAGTGGGGGCCTGGGTCGAGGGGCTACACCTTC	CSVVEWGPGSRGYTF	TRBV29-1	TRBJ1-2	-	-
TGCGCCAGCAGCCAAGATCGGACGGTGAACACCGGGGAGCTGTTTTTT	CASSQDRTVNTGELFF	TRBV4-3	TRBJ2-2	-	-
TGTGCCAGCGGTAGGGACAGGGGATTCTATGGCTACACCTTC	CASGRDRGFYGYTF	TRBV27	TRBJ1-2	-	TRBD1
TGTGCCAGCAGCTTAGTAGGCAGAAAGCTCCCCACAGATACGCAGTATTTT	CASSLVGRKLPTDTQYF	TRBV7-8	TRBJ2-3	few	-
TGCAGTGCTAGAGATCTCCAGACTAGCTCCGGCGAGACCCAGTACTTC	CSARDLQTSSGETQYF	TRBV20-1	TRBJ2-5	-	TRBD2
TGCGCCAGCAGCCCGACCGGGATAGCCAAAAACATTCAGTACTTC	CASSPTGIAKNIQYF	TRBV5-1	TRBJ2-4	few	-
TGCAGTGCTAGAGATGGGGGACGGGGTTACGAGCAGTACTTC	CSARDGGRGYEQYF	TRBV20-1	TRBJ2-7	-	-
TGCAGTGCTACAGAAGACAGCGGGCTCCTGGAAGCTTTCTTT	CSATEDSGLLEAFF	TRBV20-1	TRBJ1-1	-	-
TGTGCCACCAGCAGGCCTATTGGTGGGGACACTGAAGCTTTCTTT	CATSRPIGGDTEAFF	TRBV15	TRBJ1-1	few	-
TGTGCCAGCAGCAAATCGGGGTTAGAAGAGACCCAGTACTTC	CASSKSGLEETQYF	TRBV21-1	TRBJ2-5	-	-
TGTGCCAGCAGTGATCCCCGCGGGGCGGGTGAAAAACTGTTTTTT	CASSDPRGAGEKLFF	TRBV6-4	TRBJ1-4	-	-